This T cell receptor beta chain comes out of a study of T cell clonotyping in hematopoietic cell transplantation. Study-wide results and limits: At the given depth, recipient repertoires were over 97% de novo clonotypes.

Germline CDR1 is MNHNY and CDR2 is SVGAGI (reference sequence). Trimming shortened V by 4 bases and J by 2 bases, and 12 bases separated the two germline ends. This CDR3 has 14 amino acids. Repertoires were generated with immunoSEQ multiplex PCR, while TCRdb's copy carries only in-frame clones and drops some. The sample has approximately 9,500 clones; 77% are singletons. For this clone: Antigen: not known.

Sequenced here: PBMCs, sampled 30 days after allogeneic stem cell transplant. The receptor's source is a female patient in her thirties or forties who had an allogeneic stem cell transplant from a related donor, so T cells may come from the graft donor. Some clones in this sample may be carry-over from other donors' samples. J is TRBJ2-7 and V is TRBV6-6; unclear D gene. CDR3 nucleotide sequence: TGTGCCAGCAGTTCCGGTCTGCCCCCCTACGAGCAGTACTTC. It codes for CASSSGLPPYEQYF.